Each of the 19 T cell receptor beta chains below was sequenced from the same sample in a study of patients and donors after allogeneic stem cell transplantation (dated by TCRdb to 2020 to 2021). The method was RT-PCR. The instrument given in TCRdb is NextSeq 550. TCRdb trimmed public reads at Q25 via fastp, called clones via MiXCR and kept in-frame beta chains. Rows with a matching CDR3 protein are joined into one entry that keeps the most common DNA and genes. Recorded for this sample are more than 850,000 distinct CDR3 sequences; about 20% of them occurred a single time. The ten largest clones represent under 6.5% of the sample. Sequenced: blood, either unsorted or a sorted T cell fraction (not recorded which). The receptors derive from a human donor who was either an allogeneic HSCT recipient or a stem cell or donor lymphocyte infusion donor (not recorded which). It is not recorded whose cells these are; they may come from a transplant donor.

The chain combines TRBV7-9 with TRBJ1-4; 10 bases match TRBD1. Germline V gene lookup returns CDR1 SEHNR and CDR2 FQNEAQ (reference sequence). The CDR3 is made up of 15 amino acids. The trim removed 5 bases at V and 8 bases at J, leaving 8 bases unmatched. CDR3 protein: CASSVRDRGGEKLFF. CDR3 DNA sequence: TGTGCCAGCAGCGTCCGGGACAGGGGAGGAGAAAAACTGTTTTTT.

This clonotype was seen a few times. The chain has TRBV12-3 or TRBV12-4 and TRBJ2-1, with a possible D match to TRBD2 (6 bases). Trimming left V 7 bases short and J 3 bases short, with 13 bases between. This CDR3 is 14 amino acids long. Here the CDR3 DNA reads TGTGCCAGCACTACTCCGGGACTCTACAATGAGCAGTTCTTC. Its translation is CASTTPGLYNEQFF.

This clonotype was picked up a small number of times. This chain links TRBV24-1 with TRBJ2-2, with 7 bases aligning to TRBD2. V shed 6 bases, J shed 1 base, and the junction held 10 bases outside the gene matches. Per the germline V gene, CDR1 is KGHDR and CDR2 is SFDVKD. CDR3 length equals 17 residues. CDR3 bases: TGTGCCACCAGTCCCCCTTGGGGGGGGAAGAACACCGGGGAGCTGTTTTTT. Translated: CATSPPWGGKNTGELFF.

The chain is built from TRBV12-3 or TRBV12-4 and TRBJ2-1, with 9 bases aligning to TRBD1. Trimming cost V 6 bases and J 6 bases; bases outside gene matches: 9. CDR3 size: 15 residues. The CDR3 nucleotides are TGTGCCAGCAGACAAGGGACAGGGCCGCTCAATGAGCAGTTCTTC. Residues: CASRQGTGPLNEQFF.

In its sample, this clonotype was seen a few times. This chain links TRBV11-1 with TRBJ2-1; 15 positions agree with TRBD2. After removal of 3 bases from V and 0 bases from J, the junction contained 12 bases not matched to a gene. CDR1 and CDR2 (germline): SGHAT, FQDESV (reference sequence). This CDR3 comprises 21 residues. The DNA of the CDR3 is TGTGCCAGCAGCTTCAGAGGTTCCGGGACTAGCGGGAGGAACTCCTACAATGAGCAGTTCTTC. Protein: CASSFRGSGTSGRNSYNEQFF.

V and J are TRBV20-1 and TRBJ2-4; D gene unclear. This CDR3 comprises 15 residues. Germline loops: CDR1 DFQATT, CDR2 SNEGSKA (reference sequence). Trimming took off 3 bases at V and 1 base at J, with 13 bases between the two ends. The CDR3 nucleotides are TGCAGTGCTAGCTCCTCGCTCATGGCCAAAAACATTCAGTACTTC. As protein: CSASSSLMAKNIQYF.

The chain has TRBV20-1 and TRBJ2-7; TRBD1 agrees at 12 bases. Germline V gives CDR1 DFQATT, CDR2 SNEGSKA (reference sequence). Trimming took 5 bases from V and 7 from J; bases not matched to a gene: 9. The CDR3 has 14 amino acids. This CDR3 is CSARGQGASWEQYF. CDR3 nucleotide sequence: TGCAGTGCTCGGGGACAGGGGGCATCATGGGAGCAGTACTTC.

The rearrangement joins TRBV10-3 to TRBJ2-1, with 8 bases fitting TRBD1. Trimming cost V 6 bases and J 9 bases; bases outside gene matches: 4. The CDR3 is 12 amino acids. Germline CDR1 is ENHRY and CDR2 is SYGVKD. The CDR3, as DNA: TGTGCCATCAGCCTACAGGGGGGTGAGCAGTTCTTC. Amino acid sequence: CAISLQGGEQFF.

CDR3 residues: CASSNQRGNYGYTF. CDR3 nucleotides: TGTGCCAGCTCCAATCAGAGGGGTAACTATGGCTACACCTTC. The chain employs TRBV6-1 and TRBJ1-2; D may be TRBD1 (5 bases). The CDR3 consists of 14 residues. The V end lost 8 bases, the J end lost 1 base, and 14 bases lay between the germline ends. In germline, CDR1 is MNHNS, CDR2 SASEGT.

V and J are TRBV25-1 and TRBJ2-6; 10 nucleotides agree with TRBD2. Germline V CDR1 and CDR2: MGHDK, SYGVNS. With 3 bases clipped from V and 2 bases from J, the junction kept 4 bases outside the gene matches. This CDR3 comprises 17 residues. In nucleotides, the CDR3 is TGTGCCAGCAGTGATAGCGGGGGGCCACCTGGGGCCAACGTCCTGACTTTC. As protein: CASSDSGGPPGANVLTF. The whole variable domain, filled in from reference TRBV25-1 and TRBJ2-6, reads EADIYQTPRYLVIGTGKKITLECSQTMGHDKMYWYQQDPGMELHLIHYSYGVNSTEKGDLSSESTVSRIRTEHFPLTLESARPSHTSQYLCASSDSGGPPGANVLTFGAGSRLTVL.

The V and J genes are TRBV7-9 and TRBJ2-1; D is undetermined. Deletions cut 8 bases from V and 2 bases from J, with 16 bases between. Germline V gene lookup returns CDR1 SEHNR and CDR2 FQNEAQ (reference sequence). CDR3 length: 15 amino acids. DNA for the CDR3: TGTGCCAGCCCACCTCCCCGCTTCCCCTACAATGAGCAGTTCTTC. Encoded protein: CASPPPRFPYNEQFF.

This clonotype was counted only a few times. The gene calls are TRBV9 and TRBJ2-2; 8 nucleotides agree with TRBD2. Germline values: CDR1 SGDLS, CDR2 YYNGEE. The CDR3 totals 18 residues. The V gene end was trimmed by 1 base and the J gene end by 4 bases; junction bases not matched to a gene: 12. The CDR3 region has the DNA TGTGCCAGCAGCGTAAACCCACCCGGGGGGGCCGGCACCGGGGAGCTGTTTTTT. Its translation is CASSVNPPGGAGTGELFF.

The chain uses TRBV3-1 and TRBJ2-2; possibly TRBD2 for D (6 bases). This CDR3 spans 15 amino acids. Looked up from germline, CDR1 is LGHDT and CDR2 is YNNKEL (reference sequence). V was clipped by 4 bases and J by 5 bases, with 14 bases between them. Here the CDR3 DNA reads TGTGCCAGCAGCCCAAGTGAAGGGAGGACCGGGGAGCTGTTTTTT. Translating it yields CASSPSEGRTGELFF.

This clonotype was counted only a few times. CDR3 sequence: CSASLSRGSYEQYF. CDR3 nucleotides: TGCAGTGCTAGTTTAAGCAGGGGTTCCTACGAGCAGTACTTC. The rearrangement joins TRBV20-1 to TRBJ2-7; a possible D gene is TRBD1 (6 bases). Trimming stripped 3 bases from V and 1 base from J, with 13 bases between. The CDR3 runs to 14 residues. CDR1 and CDR2 (germline): DFQATT, SNEGSKA (reference sequence).

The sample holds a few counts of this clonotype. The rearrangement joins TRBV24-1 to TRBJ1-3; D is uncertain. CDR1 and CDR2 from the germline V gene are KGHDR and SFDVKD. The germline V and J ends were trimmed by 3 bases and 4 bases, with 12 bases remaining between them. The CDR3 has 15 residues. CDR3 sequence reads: CATSDPGTGGNTIYF. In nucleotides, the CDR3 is TGTGCCACCAGTGATCCGGGTACGGGAGGAAACACCATATATTTT.

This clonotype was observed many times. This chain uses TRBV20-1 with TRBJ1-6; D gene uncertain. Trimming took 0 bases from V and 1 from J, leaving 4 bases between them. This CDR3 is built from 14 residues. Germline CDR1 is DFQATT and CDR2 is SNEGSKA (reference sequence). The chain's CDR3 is CSAREGSYNSPLHF. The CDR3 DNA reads TGCAGTGCTAGAGAGGGGTCCTATAATTCACCCCTCCACTTT.

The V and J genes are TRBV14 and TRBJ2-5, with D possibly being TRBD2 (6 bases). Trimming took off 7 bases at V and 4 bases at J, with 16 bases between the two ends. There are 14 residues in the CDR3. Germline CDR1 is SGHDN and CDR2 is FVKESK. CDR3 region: CASNLRRGRETQYF. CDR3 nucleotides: TGTGCCAGCAACTTAAGGAGGGGTCGAGAGACCCAGTACTTC.

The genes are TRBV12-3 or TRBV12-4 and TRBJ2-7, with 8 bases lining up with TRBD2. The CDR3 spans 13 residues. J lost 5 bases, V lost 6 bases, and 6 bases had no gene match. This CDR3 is CASSPGGGNEQYF. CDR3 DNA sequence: TGTGCCAGCAGCCCCGGGGGGGGTAACGAGCAGTACTTC.

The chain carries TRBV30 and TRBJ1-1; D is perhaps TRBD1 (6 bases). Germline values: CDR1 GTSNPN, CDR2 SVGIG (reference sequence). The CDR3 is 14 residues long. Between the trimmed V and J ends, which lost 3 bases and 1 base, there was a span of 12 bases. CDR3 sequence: CAWRGGRGNTEAFF. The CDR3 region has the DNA TGTGCCTGGAGAGGTGGCAGGGGGAACACTGAAGCTTTCTTT.